A single T cell receptor (beta chain) is shown here with its context. TCRdb keeps only in-frame clones here, not all; method: immunoSEQ multiplex PCR. The table includes tens of thousands of clones, about 80% detected once. The CDR3 is 13 residues long. The ends lost 2 bases at V and 5 bases at J; junction bases unmatched: 0. Germline V lookup: CDR1 SGHTA, CDR2 FQGTGA. The sample is drawn from a study of early stage breast cancer tumors. Study-wide context: Average read coverage per sample was roughly 9.3-fold.

Specimen: blood. The chain employs TRBV7-3 and TRBJ1-5, with TRBD1 identical over 7 bases. The receptor was derived from a person between 55 and 70 years old with breast cancer. The CDR3 sequence: CASSLDRDQPQHF. CDR3 coding DNA: TGTGCCAGCAGCTTAGACAGGGATCAGCCCCAGCATTTT. Drawing the rest from reference TRBV7-3 and TRBJ1-5, the complete variable domain is GAGVSQTPSNKVTEKGKYVELRCDPISGHTALYWYRQSLGQGPEFLIYFQGTGAADDSGLPNDRFFAVRPEGSVSTLKIQRTERGDSAVYLCASSLDRDQPQHFGDGTRLSIL.